This TCR beta chain derives from a study of cytomegalovirus exposure and HLA in healthy donors. About this clone itself: Antigen: not known.

General observations from the study: Cytomegalovirus status was reportedly diagnosed by the classifier with high specificity and sensitivity. Links to common viral pathogens appeared, in a later analysis, for several of the most significant clusters. Later work found that TCR association rates differed between HLA loci; DRB1 had the most and HLA-C the fewest.

A multiplex PCR was run with 60 Vbeta primers and 13 Jbeta primers. Only in-frame clones appear in the TCRdb table, and some are missing; sequencing was by immunoSEQ multiplex PCR. This table holds about 150,000 clones, approximately 70% found once. This clonotype was sampled from a woman aged 60 to 75 in good health and CMV-seropositive. Source material: PBMCs.

CDR3 loop: CASSQDRKTQYF. The CDR3 DNA sequence: TGTGCCAGCAGCCAAGATAGAAAGACCCAGTACTTC. V is TRBV14 and J is TRBJ2-5; no clear D gene. The CDR3 covers 12 residues. Per germline, CDR1 SGHDN and CDR2 FVKESK. With 0 bases removed from V and 6 bases from J, the gap between germline ends came to 5 bases.